Following are 5 T cell receptor beta chains from one sample sequenced in a study of blood T cells in healthy people across ages. A J-beta primer mix and a sample-barcoded 5' primer were used in a second PCR of about 7 to 11 cycles. From the 5' RACE reads, TCRdb called clonotypes with MiXCR, one entry per CDR3 protein. The sample holds hundreds of thousands of distinct CDR3 sequences, roughly 48% seen once. Sequencing was done on a sample of blood. The receptors were sampled from a man older than 75 in good health.

The chain recombines TRBV2 with TRBJ2-7, with 7 bases matching TRBD2. Germline V gene lookup returns CDR1 SNHLY and CDR2 FYNNEI. The length of the CDR3 is 14 residues. Losses at the gene ends were 5 bases for V and 1 base for J; bases not matched to a gene: 5. The CDR3: CASSRLAVSYEQYF. In nucleotides, the CDR3 is TGTGCCAGCAGTAGGCTAGCGGTTTCCTACGAGCAGTACTTC.

This clonotype was detected a few times. The chain carries TRBV9 and TRBJ2-3; tentative D call: TRBD2 (6 bases). Germline values: CDR1 SGDLS, CDR2 YYNGEE. Between the trimmed V and J ends, which lost 0 bases and 4 bases, there was a span of 12 bases. CDR3 length equals 15 residues. CDR3 nucleotide sequence: TGTGCCAGCAGCGTAGGGTGGGGGAGGTCAGATACGCAGTATTTT. Translating it yields CASSVGWGRSDTQYF.

In its sample, this clonotype was seen a few times. The chain's CDR3 is CASSFIRGQGVDEQYF. The CDR3 DNA reads TGTGCCAGCAGCTTCATCAGAGGGCAGGGTGTCGACGAGCAGTACTTC. This rearrangement joins TRBV7-2 to TRBJ2-7; D may correspond to TRBD1 or TRBD2 (5 bases each). This CDR3 contains 16 residues. Trimming removed 3 bases at V and 5 bases at J, with 20 bases between. The germline gives CDR1 SGHTA, CDR2 FQGNSA.

Ten or more counts support this clonotype. The DNA of the CDR3 is TGTGCCAGCAGACGAAGAGGGTTGGAGAACATTCAGTACTTC. This sequence encodes CASRRRGLENIQYF. This chain connects TRBV6-5 to TRBJ2-4; tentatively, D is TRBD2 (5 bases). Germline V gives CDR1 MNHEY, CDR2 SVGAGI. V shed 6 bases and J shed 7 bases, with 16 bases lying between them. The CDR3 runs 14 residues.

The rearrangement links TRBV2 to TRBJ1-5, with D tentatively TRBD1 (6 bases). Germline V gives CDR1 SNHLY, CDR2 FYNNEI. CDR3 length equals 14 residues. V lost 5 bases, J lost 5 bases, and 13 bases lay in between. DNA of the CDR3: TGTGCCAGCAGTTACCGGACAGCTTATCAGCCCCAGCATTTT. Translating it yields CASSYRTAYQPQHF.